This is a list of T cell receptor beta chains from one sample in a study of blood T cell repertoires in COVID-19. Assay: immunoSEQ multiplex PCR; the TCRdb copy retains only in-frame clones and omits some. The repertoire has 60,000 or so clones, 90% of them found once; the top ten carry about 13%. Sequencing was carried out using peripheral blood. The receptors shown here come from a man in his sixties with active COVID-19. Each CDR3 is given with its conserved first and last residue. The D gene is left open where the match is weak. Only some rows state a clone size, as once, few, many or a class for expanded clones.

d_gene	j_gene	v_gene	abundance	CDR3nt	CDR3aa
TRBD2	TRBJ2-2	TRBV27	-	TGTGCCAGCAGTTTGAGACTAGCGGGGGGGCTTTCCGGGGAGCTGTTTTTT	CASSLRLAGGLSGELFF
TRBD2	TRBJ2-3	TRBV4-2	-	TGTGCCAGCAGCCAAGAAAGGCTAGCGGGGGGCCTTAGCACAGATACGCAGTATTTT	CASSQERLAGGLSTDTQYF
-	TRBJ1-3	TRBV9	-	TGTGCCAGCAGCGTATCCCAGTCCAGATCTGGAAACACCATATATTTT	CASSVSQSRSGNTIYF
TRBD1	TRBJ1-1	TRBV28	-	TGTGCCAGCGGACAGGGGGCCACTGAAGCTTTCTTT	CASGQGATEAFF
TRBD1	TRBJ1-4	TRBV5-6	-	TGTGCCAGCAGCTTGGGGGCAGGGGGTTCTAATGAAAAACTGTTTTTT	CASSLGAGGSNEKLFF
TRBD1	TRBJ2-2	TRBV10-3	-	TGTGCCATCAGTGAGATACAGGGGGCAAACACCGGGGAGCTGTTTTTT	CAISEIQGANTGELFF
TRBD2	TRBJ2-7	TRBV5-4	once	TGTGCCAGCAGCTTCCGGGGGGGGGCAGGTGGCGAGCAGTACTTC	CASSFRGGAGGEQYF
TRBD2	TRBJ2-7	TRBV3-1/TRBV3-2	-	TGTGCCAGCAGCCCCTTGTGCAGCGGGACGGGGTGCGAGCAGTACTTC	CASSPLCSGTGCEQYF
TRBD2	TRBJ2-1	TRBV7-9	-	TGTGCCAGCAGCTTTTCTCGGGAGGGCACTGAGCAGTTCTTC	CASSFSREGTEQFF
TRBD1	TRBJ2-4	TRBV7-2	-	TGTGCCAGCAGCCAACCACAGGGGTTAGCCAAAAACATTCAGTACTTC	CASSQPQGLAKNIQYF
TRBD2	TRBJ2-3	TRBV27	-	TGTGCCAGCAGTCTGCCGACTAGCGGGGGTCTGCTTGGCACAGATACGCAGTATTTT	CASSLPTSGGLLGTDTQYF
-	TRBJ2-5	TRBV19	-	TGTGCCAGTAGCCTCTCTTCGGGGAGCGCCACTTACCAAGAGACCCAGTACTTC	CASSLSSGSATYQETQYF
-	TRBJ2-7	TRBV19	-	TGTGCCAGTCAAGATACAGGGTTTACCCACGAGCAGTACTTC	CASQDTGFTHEQYF
TRBD1	TRBJ1-6	TRBV28	-	TGTGCCAGCAGGACTACAGGGGGCCTCGTGAGATCCTATAATTCACCCCTCCACTTT	CASRTTGGLVRSYNSPLHF
TRBD1	TRBJ1-1	TRBV5-4	-	TGTGCCAGCAGCGCTCGGGGACAGGGGGCCCTGAACACTGAAGCTTTCTTT	CASSARGQGALNTEAFF
TRBD1	TRBJ1-1	TRBV4-3	-	TGCGCCAGCAGCAAAGCTGACAGGGACGACACTGAAGCTTTCTTT	CASSKADRDDTEAFF
-	TRBJ1-2	TRBV6-5	-	TGTGCCAGCAGATTAGAGAGACAGGTTACCTATGGCTACACCTTC	CASRLERQVTYGYTF
TRBD1	TRBJ1-2	TRBV7-9	-	TGTGCCAGCAGCTCCACAGGGGACGGCTACACCTTC	CASSSTGDGYTF
-	TRBJ2-5	TRBV24-1	-	TGTGCCACCAGTGACTCTAACAGAAAACCGTACCAAGAGACCCAGTACTTC	CATSDSNRKPYQETQYF
-	TRBJ2-2	TRBV21-1	-	TGTGCCAGCCCGCAGCAAAGAGGTCTTGTTCAGGGGCATACCGGGGAGCTGTTTTTT	CASPQQRGLVQGHTGELFF
-	TRBJ1-2	TRBV7-2	-	TGTGCCAGCAGGGAGGGGGGGCCTTATGGCTACACCTTC	CASREGGPYGYTF
-	TRBJ1-2	TRBV6-4	-	TGTGCCAGCAGTGACTATCGACAGTTCTATGGCTACACCTTC	CASSDYRQFYGYTF
-	TRBJ1-6	TRBV12-3/TRBV12-4	once	TGTGCCAGCAGTTTACAGGGTAATTCACCCCTCCACTTT	CASSLQGNSPLHF
TRBD1	TRBJ1-5	TRBV6-1	-	TGTGCCAGCAGTGAACTCCAGACAGGGGGAAATCAGCCCCAGCATTTT	CASSELQTGGNQPQHF
-	TRBJ1-3	TRBV6-5	-	TGTGCCAGCAGGAAAGGAGGGGCTGGAAACACCATATATTTT	CASRKGGAGNTIYF
-	TRBJ1-5	TRBV7-2	-	TGTGCCAGCAGCTTGGTCATCGATGCCAGACAGCCCCAGCATTTT	CASSLVIDARQPQHF
-	TRBJ2-2	TRBV4-1	-	TGCGCCAGCAGCCAAGTAGCCAGGGCAGCCGCTTTCGGGGAGCTGTTTTTT	CASSQVARAAAFGELFF
TRBD1	TRBJ2-1	TRBV6-4	-	TGTGCCAGCAGTCTCGGACAGGGGGATCTCAATGAGCAGTTCTTC	CASSLGQGDLNEQFF